The present entry profiles one T cell receptor beta chain with its context. The data belong to a study of cytomegalovirus exposure and HLA in healthy donors. Study details: A prior study identified some 100 million unique TCR beta sequences from 180 million or so T cells.

A multiplex PCR was run with 60 Vbeta primers and 13 Jbeta primers. Data came from immunoSEQ multiplex PCR; TCRdb stores just in-frame clones and leaves some out. The sample records around 170,000 clones, 81% being singletons. The sequence was obtained from a man in his fifties or sixties in good health and CMV-seronegative. The sample was PBMCs.

The CDR3 region has the DNA TGCGCCAGCAGCTGGTCGGGGGATACCACTGAAGCTTTCTTT. It encodes CASSWSGDTTEAFF. J is TRBJ1-1 and V is TRBV5-1, with a weak D call TRBD1 (5 bases). The CDR3 is made up of 14 amino acids. V shed 3 bases and J shed 4 bases, with 13 bases lying between them. Germline CDR1 SGHRS, CDR2 YFSETQ. Looking up the rest from reference TRBV5-1 and TRBJ1-1 gives the full variable domain: KAGVTQTPRYLIKTRGQQVTLSCSPISGHRSVSWYQQTPGQGLQFLFEYFSETQRNKGNFPGRFSGRQFSNSRSEMNVSTLELGDSALYLCASSWSGDTTEAFFGQGTRLTVV.